This TCR beta chain appears in the sequencing data of a study of T cell repertoires in cytomegalovirus infection. Study-level information: Selection of CMV epitopes for the study included recently identified HLA-C-restricted and well-studied HLA-B-restricted ones. The public TCR beta signatures pointed to both CMV infection and matching HLA type.

The CDR3 is 12 residues long. Germline V gene sequence: CDR1 SGHAT, CDR2 FQDESV (reference sequence). MiXCR was run by TCRdb on the reads, yielding one entry per CDR3 protein. The table includes fewer than 1,000,000 distinct CDR3 sequences, around 32% detected once. This clonotype was found once. Its antigen is unknown. The junction shows a germline mismatch at one end, possibly a read error. Findings of the study overall: CMV-specific TCR beta clonotypes restricted by HLA-C dominated the ex vivo response. Adding up the frequency of public TCR beta families identified people who carried CMV plus the relevant HLA.

V is TRBV11-1 and J is TRBJ2-5; 8 bases are a match to TRBD2. The receptor was derived from a human donor in good health (CMV status not recorded). Some clones in this sample may be carry-over from other donors' samples. Sequenced material: cultured CD8+ T cells from PBMCs, taken from culture after CMV antigen stimulation. CDR3 nucleotides: TGTGTCAGCGGGGGTGGACAAGAGACCCAGTACTTC. As protein: CVSGGGQETQYF.